Below, 29 T cell receptor beta chains from the same sample are listed, as sequenced in a study of Ad26.COV2.S vaccination and SARS-CoV-2 variants. Only in-frame clones appear in the TCRdb table, and some are missing; sequencing was by immunoSEQ multiplex PCR. This sample yields 350,000 to 450,000 clones, of which 92% are seen a single time; 3.9% belongs to the top ten. The sample consisted of peripheral blood, taken after recovery from COVID-19. These receptor sequences come from a human donor who had recovered from COVID-19.

J is TRBJ2-2 and V is TRBV10-1, with D possibly TRBD1 on 5 matching bases. V gave up 7 bases and J gave up 5 bases, with 14 bases separating them. The CDR3 totals 14 residues. Germline values: CDR1 WNHNN, CDR2 SYGVQD (reference sequence). The CDR3 reads CASTPGPGTGELFF. In nucleotides, the CDR3 is TGCGCCAGCACCCCAGGGCCCGGAACCGGGGAGCTGTTTTTT.

V and J are TRBV7-8 and TRBJ1-2; 8 nucleotides match TRBD1. This CDR3 has 15 residues. The V segment lost 5 bases and the J segment 4 bases; nucleotides outside the gene matches: 9. Germline V CDR1 and CDR2: SGHVS, FQNEAQ. This CDR3 reads CASSIDRGVPYGYTF. The CDR3 DNA follows: TGTGCCAGCAGCATCGACAGGGGAGTGCCCTATGGCTACACCTTC.

V and J are TRBV19 and TRBJ1-2; D not certain. V was shortened by 7 bases and J by 5 bases, with 14 bases between the two germline ends. CDR3 size: 13 residues. Germline loops: CDR1 LNHDA, CDR2 SQIVND (reference sequence). The CDR3 sequence: CASTTQKGYGYTF. The CDR3 region has the DNA TGTGCCAGTACCACCCAGAAGGGTTATGGCTACACCTTC.

This sequence joins TRBV9 and TRBJ2-5; 8 bases fit TRBD1. Germline CDR1 reads SGDLS; CDR2 reads YYNGEE. The CDR3 has 14 amino acids. Trimming took 3 bases from V and 2 from J; bases not matched to a gene: 3. The CDR3 bases are TGTGCCAGCAGCGCTCGGACAGGGCAAGAGACCCAGTACTTC. Its translation is CASSARTGQETQYF.

The chain employs TRBV4-1 and TRBJ1-2, with D possibly being TRBD1 (5 bases). V gave up 8 bases and J gave up 5 bases, with 21 bases separating them. The CDR3 sequence is 15 residues long. Germline V gene sequence: CDR1 MGHRA, CDR2 YSYEKL. The CDR3 coding sequence is TGCGCCAGCTGCTACGACACTGGAGGGGCTTATGGCTACACCTTC. Translated, it gives CASCYDTGGAYGYTF.

V is TRBV5-1 and J is TRBJ1-1, with TRBD1 matching 7 bases. The V and J ends lost 4 bases and 3 bases, in that order; junction bases with no gene match: 15. The V gene's germline CDR1 is SGHRS and CDR2 YFSETQ. The CDR3 is made up of 17 amino acids. CDR3 sequence reads: CASSTRGQLGGDTEAFF. The CDR3 region has the DNA TGCGCCAGCAGCACGAGGGGGCAACTCGGTGGGGACACTGAAGCTTTCTTT.

This chain uses TRBV2 with TRBJ1-6; D gene uncertain. Trimming pared 6 bases from V and 10 bases from J, leaving 10 bases between. This CDR3 contains 12 residues. Germline V gives CDR1 SNHLY, CDR2 FYNNEI. The DNA of the CDR3 is TGTGCCAGCAGGGCAGAGACGTCACCCCTCCACTTT. Its protein product is CASRAETSPLHF. The full variable domain, in which reference TRBV2 and TRBJ1-6 provide the parts outside the CDR3, is EPEVTQTPSHQVTQMGQEVILRCVPISNHLYFYWYRQILGQKVEFLVSFYNNEISEKSEIFDDQFSVERPDGSNFTLKIRSTKLEDSAMYFCASRAETSPLHFGNGTRLTVT.

The chain is built from TRBV5-6 and TRBJ1-2; 11 bases line up with TRBD1. The CDR3 has 15 amino acids. Germline CDR1 reads SGHDT; CDR2 reads YYEEEE. V was clipped by 2 bases and J by 4 bases; unmatched bases: 4. CDR3: CASSLGTGGFYGYTF. In DNA, the CDR3 is TGTGCCAGCAGCTTAGGGACAGGGGGTTTCTATGGCTACACCTTC.

This chain uses TRBV6-2 or TRBV6-3 with TRBJ2-7; TRBD1 might be the D (6 bases). The CDR3 is 14 residues long. Germline V CDR1 and CDR2: MNHEY, SVGEGT. The V and J ends lost 6 bases and 7 bases respectively, with 19 bases between them. The CDR3 is CASSPDRTYVEQYF. CDR3 nucleotide sequence: TGTGCCAGCAGCCCCGACAGGACCTATGTGGAGCAGTACTTC.

The chain links TRBV13 to TRBJ1-2; D is ambiguous. The CDR3 has 14 amino acids. V gave up 2 bases and J gave up 0 bases, with 7 bases separating them. Germline CDR1 PRHDT, CDR2 FYEKMQ (reference sequence). Written as DNA, the CDR3 is TGTGCCAGCAGCTTACGCGGAGCTAACTATGGCTACACCTTC. Encoded protein: CASSLRGANYGYTF. The full variable domain, in which reference TRBV13 and TRBJ1-2 provide the parts outside the CDR3, is AAGVIQSPRHLIKEKRETATLKCYPIPRHDTVYWYQQGPGQDPQFLISFYEKMQSDKGSIPDRFSAQQFSDYHSELNMSSLELGDSALYFCASSLRGANYGYTFGSGTRLTVV.

The rearrangement uses TRBV6-5 and TRBJ2-1; D perhaps matches TRBD2 (6 bases). The CDR3 is made up of 13 amino acids. Germline loops: CDR1 MNHEY, CDR2 SVGAGI. Trimming removed 10 bases from V and 13 bases from J, with 23 bases in between. The CDR3: CANSISLASAQFF. The CDR3 DNA reads TGTGCCAACTCTATCTCACTAGCAAGCGCTCAGTTCTTC.

The V and J genes are TRBV13 and TRBJ2-3; 14 positions agree with TRBD2. The germline V gene has CDR1 PRHDT and CDR2 FYEKMQ (reference sequence). The CDR3 length is 16 residues. Trimming took 4 bases from V and 7 from J; bases not matched to a gene: 7. CDR3 region: CASSWTSGGLGNTQYF. CDR3 nucleotide sequence: TGTGCCAGCAGCTGGACTAGCGGGGGGCTGGGTAATACGCAGTATTTT.

The rearrangement links TRBV19 to TRBJ1-4; weak D call: TRBD1 (5 bases). Germline-derived CDR1 and CDR2 are LNHDA and SQIVND (reference sequence). V was pared by 7 bases and J by 0 bases, with 9 bases between. This CDR3 spans 14 amino acids. The CDR3 coding sequence is TGTGCCAGTATTGGGACGGCAACTAATGAAAAACTGTTTTTT. Translating gives CASIGTATNEKLFF.

The gene calls are TRBV4-1 and TRBJ2-3; 8 positions match TRBD2. The germline V gene has CDR1 MGHRA and CDR2 YSYEKL. After removal of 1 base from V and 4 bases from J, the junction contained 10 bases not matched to a gene. This CDR3 spans 17 amino acids. The CDR3 protein is CASSQAPAGTSSDTQYF. CDR3 in DNA: TGCGCCAGCAGCCAAGCTCCCGCCGGGACTAGTTCAGATACGCAGTATTTT.

This chain uses TRBV7-6 with TRBJ2-1, with TRBD1 matching 8 bases. This CDR3 is built from 17 residues. Germline V gene lookup returns CDR1 SGHVS and CDR2 FNYEAQ. The junction had 9 bases not matched to a gene; V was cut back by 5 bases and J by 0 bases. The CDR3 DNA reads TGTGCCAGCAGCACTCGGGTGGGGACAGGCTCCTACAATGAGCAGTTCTTC. Protein sequence: CASSTRVGTGSYNEQFF.

This chain links TRBV4-1 with TRBJ1-3; D gene unclear. Per germline, CDR1 MGHRA and CDR2 YSYEKL. The CDR3 runs 15 residues. The germline V and J ends were trimmed by 0 bases and 4 bases, with 10 bases remaining between them. In nucleotides, the CDR3 is TGCGCCAGCAGCCAAGATGGGCAGCTCGGAAACACCATATATTTT. This encodes CASSQDGQLGNTIYF.

The chain has TRBV9 and TRBJ2-3, with 8 bases lining up with TRBD2. V shed 3 bases, J shed 5 bases, and the junction held 2 bases outside the gene matches. Germline V gene sequence: CDR1 SGDLS, CDR2 YYNGEE. The CDR3 length is 13 residues. The CDR3, as DNA: TGTGCCAGCAGCGCGGGGGGGCGAGATACGCAGTATTTT. Residues: CASSAGGRDTQYF.

V gene TRBV6-6 combines with J gene TRBJ2-1; D is unclear. Trimming stripped 1 base from V and 7 bases from J, with 8 bases between. CDR3 length: 13 residues. The V gene's germline CDR1 is MNHNY and CDR2 SVGAGI (reference sequence). The chain's CDR3 is CASSYWLLNEQFF. The CDR3, as DNA: TGTGCCAGCAGTTACTGGTTGTTGAATGAGCAGTTCTTC.

The V gene is TRBV2, the J gene TRBJ2-5; weak D call: TRBD2 (6 bases). Germline V CDR1 and CDR2: SNHLY, FYNNEI. Trimming shortened V by 4 bases and J by 5 bases, and 14 bases separated the two germline ends. The CDR3 has 14 residues. The CDR3 sequence is CASSVTSTSETQYF. CDR3 DNA sequence: TGTGCCAGCAGTGTTACTAGCACCTCGGAGACCCAGTACTTC. The whole variable domain, remainder taken from reference TRBV2 and TRBJ2-5, is EPEVTQTPSHQVTQMGQEVILRCVPISNHLYFYWYRQILGQKVEFLVSFYNNEISEKSEIFDDQFSVERPDGSNFTLKIRSTKLEDSAMYFCASSVTSTSETQYFGPGTRLLVL.

This chain connects TRBV12-3 or TRBV12-4 to TRBJ1-6; no reliable D call. V gave up 6 bases and J gave up 6 bases, with 9 bases separating them. This CDR3 is 13 amino acids long. The CDR3 here is CASRRDSNSPLHF. The CDR3 DNA sequence: TGTGCCAGCAGACGGGATTCTAATTCACCCCTCCACTTT.

The chain has TRBV7-2 and TRBJ1-2; 11 bases align to TRBD1. The length of the CDR3 is 14 residues. Germline CDR1 and CDR2: SGHTA and FQGNSA. With V trimmed by 5 bases and J by 6 bases, 5 bases remained unmatched. The chain's CDR3 is CASSPGTGGNGYTF. The CDR3 nucleotides read TGTGCCAGCAGCCCCGGGACAGGGGGTAATGGCTACACCTTC.

This clone came up a few times. J is TRBJ1-5 and V is TRBV6-6, with a possible D match to TRBD1 (5 bases). The germline V gene has CDR1 MNHNY and CDR2 SVGAGI (reference sequence). V was trimmed by 7 bases and J by 1 base, leaving 14 bases between them. The CDR3 runs to 15 residues. The CDR3 coding sequence is TGTGCCAGCATTCCCGCCGGGACGAGCAATCAGCCCCAGCATTTT. This translates into CASIPAGTSNQPQHF.

CDR3 DNA: TGCGCCAGCAGCCAAGGGTGGGGGACGGGTGAAAAACTGTTTTTT. Amino acid sequence: CASSQGWGTGEKLFF. The chain carries TRBV4-3 and TRBJ1-4; D perhaps matches TRBD1 (5 bases). Trimming left V 1 base short and J 7 bases short, with 13 bases between. The germline CDR1 and CDR2 sequences are LGHNA and YSLEER. The CDR3 sequence is 15 residues long.

The rearrangement uses TRBV6-5 and TRBJ2-7; TRBD1 matches at 7 bases. Unmatched junction bases numbered 7, after V lost 8 bases and J lost 0 bases. Germline V gives CDR1 MNHEY, CDR2 SVGAGI. The CDR3 is made up of 14 amino acids. CDR3 coding DNA: TGTGCCAGCTCCTTAGGGGGCGCCTCCTACGAGCAGTACTTC. Amino acid sequence: CASSLGGASYEQYF.

The chain carries TRBV7-8 and TRBJ1-2; TRBD1 matches 8 bases. Germline V gene sequence: CDR1 SGHVS, CDR2 FQNEAQ. V trimming: 8 bases; J trimming: 14 bases; junction bases outside the gene matches: 10. The CDR3 sequence is 11 residues long. The CDR3: CASGPGQERTF. The CDR3 DNA sequence: TGTGCCAGCGGCCCGGGACAGGAAAGGACCTTC.

The chain joins TRBV6-5 to TRBJ2-5; weak D call: TRBD2 (5 bases). CDR3 length equals 13 residues. Per germline, CDR1 MNHEY and CDR2 SVGAGI. Trimming stripped 5 bases from V and 2 bases from J, with 9 bases between. The CDR3 DNA reads as TGTGCCAGCAGTAGGAGGAGACAAGAGACCCAGTACTTC. This encodes CASSRRRQETQYF.

This sequence joins TRBV6-5 and TRBJ1-1, with 7 bases identical to TRBD1. CDR1 and CDR2 (germline): MNHEY, SVGAGI. This CDR3 has 14 amino acids. The J segment lost 3 bases and the V segment lost 1 base, leaving 2 bases of the junction unmatched. CDR3 in DNA: TGTGCCAGCAGTTACTTCCAGGGGGACACTGAAGCTTTCTTT. It is translated as CASSYFQGDTEAFF.

V is TRBV7-8 and J is TRBJ2-5; weak D call: TRBD1 (6 bases). The length of the CDR3 is 15 residues. V was pared by 5 bases and J by 4 bases, with 17 bases between. Germline-derived CDR1 and CDR2 are SGHVS and FQNEAQ. In nucleotides, the CDR3 is TGTGCCAGCAGCGGGGGCGCAGGAGCGTTAGAGACCCAGTACTTC. Protein product: CASSGGAGALETQYF.

This clone has more than one count but fewer than ten. The chain has TRBV3-1 (or the pseudogene TRBV3-2) and TRBJ1-1; 7 bases are a match to TRBD1. Germline-derived CDR1 and CDR2 are LGHDT and YNNKEL (reference sequence). The CDR3 is 13 amino acids. V lost 4 bases, J lost 7 bases, and 6 bases stayed unmatched. CDR3 DNA: TGTGCCAGCAGCCTGACAGGGCTGGGTGAAGCTTTCTTT. Residues: CASSLTGLGEAFF.